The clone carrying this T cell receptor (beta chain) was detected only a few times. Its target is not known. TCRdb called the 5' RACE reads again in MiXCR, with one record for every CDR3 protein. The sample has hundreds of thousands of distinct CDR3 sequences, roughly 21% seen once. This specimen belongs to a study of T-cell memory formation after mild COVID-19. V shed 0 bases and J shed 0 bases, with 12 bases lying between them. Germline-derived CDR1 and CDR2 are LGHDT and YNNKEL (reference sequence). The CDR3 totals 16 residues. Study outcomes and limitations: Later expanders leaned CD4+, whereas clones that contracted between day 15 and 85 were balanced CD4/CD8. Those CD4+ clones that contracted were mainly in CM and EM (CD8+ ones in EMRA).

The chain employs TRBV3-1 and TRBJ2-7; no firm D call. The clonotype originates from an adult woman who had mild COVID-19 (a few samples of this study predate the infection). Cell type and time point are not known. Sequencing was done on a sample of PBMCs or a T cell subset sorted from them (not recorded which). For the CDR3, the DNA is TGTGCCAGCAGCCAAGATCGGCGGCGCAGCTCCTACGAGCAGTACTTC. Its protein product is CASSQDRRRSSYEQYF.